Following are 13 T cell receptor beta chains from one sample sequenced in a study of OX40 agonist ivuxolimab in advanced cancers. Here immunoSEQ multiplex PCR was the method, and the copy in TCRdb shows in-frame clones only, minus some. The sample holds under 80,000 clones; about 89% are singletons and the top ten take just over 0.75%. Sequencing used CD4+ or CD8+ T cells sorted from blood, obtained in a trial of the OX40 agonist ivuxolimab. Source of these receptors: an adult with an advanced solid tumor such as melanoma, head and neck, liver or kidney cancer.

This rearrangement joins TRBV5-6 to TRBJ2-7; 7 nucleotides match TRBD1. The CDR3 contains 16 residues. CDR1 is SGHDT and CDR2 is YYEEEE in the germline V gene. After removal of 3 bases from V and 0 bases from J, the junction contained 9 bases not matched to a gene. The CDR3: CASSYYRTGPSYEQYF. The DNA for the CDR3 is TGTGCCAGCAGCTACTACCGGACAGGACCCTCCTACGAGCAGTACTTC.

The V gene is TRBV6-5, the J gene TRBJ2-7, with D maybe TRBD1 (5 bases). The germline CDR1 and CDR2 sequences are MNHEY and SVGAGI. Trimming pared 10 bases from V and 1 base from J, leaving 14 bases between. This CDR3 spans 13 amino acids. CDR3 sequence: CANNTGRSYEQYF. The CDR3 DNA reads as TGTGCCAACAACACAGGTAGGTCCTACGAGCAGTACTTC.

This CDR3 is CASSLDASGYTF. The DNA for the CDR3 is TGTGCCAGCAGCTTAGACGCGTCTGGCTACACCTTC. This chain uses TRBV7-9 with TRBJ1-2, with D unclear. Germline V gene lookup returns CDR1 SEHNR and CDR2 FQNEAQ (reference sequence). This CDR3 has 12 amino acids. V was cut by 1 base and J by 7 bases, with 7 bases left in between. The entire variable domain, with the rest obtained from reference TRBV7-9 and TRBJ1-2, is as follows: DTGVSQNPRHKITKRGQNVTFRCDPISEHNRLYWYRQTLGQGPEFLTYFQNEAQLEKSRLLSDRFSAERPKGSFSTLEIQRTEQGDSAMYLCASSLDASGYTFGSGTRLTVV.

V gene TRBV14 combines with J gene TRBJ1-4; D unresolved. The CDR3 covers 16 residues. Germline V gene lookup returns CDR1 SGHDN and CDR2 FVKESK. Deletions cut 1 base from V and 7 bases from J, with 16 bases between. The chain's CDR3 is CASSQVSRGVREKLFF. The CDR3, as DNA: TGTGCCAGCAGCCAAGTTTCCCGGGGTGTGCGTGAAAAACTGTTTTTT.

This clone was observed a single time. The chain recombines TRBV28 with TRBJ1-2; 7 positions match TRBD1. CDR1 MDHEN and CDR2 SYDVKM come from the germline V gene. J lost 3 bases, V lost 5 bases, and 3 bases had no gene match. This CDR3 has 13 residues. CDR3: CASSPTGDYGYTF. The DNA for the CDR3 is TGTGCCAGCAGTCCAACAGGGGACTATGGCTACACCTTC.

Points on this clone: At one end, the junction sequence differs from germline, possibly due to a read error. This chain links TRBV7-7 with TRBJ2-3; the D gene is possibly TRBD2 (5 bases). This CDR3 has 17 residues. CDR1 and CDR2 from the germline V gene are SSHAT and FNYEAQ (reference sequence). The CDR3 DNA follows: TGTGCTAGCAGCTTAGGGAGCCTAGCTGATGGCACAGATACGCAGTATTTT. Its protein product is CASSLGSLADGTDTQYF.

The V and J genes are TRBV7-2 and TRBJ2-2, with a tentative D call TRBD2 (5 bases). Germline-derived CDR1 and CDR2 are SGHTA and FQGNSA. The CDR3 length is 15 residues. The germline V and J ends were trimmed by 3 bases and 3 bases, with 11 bases remaining between them. The CDR3 DNA follows: TGTGCCAGCAGCTTGGGAGCGAGCGACACCGGGGAGCTGTTTTTT. Translation: CASSLGASDTGELFF.

The V and J genes are TRBV11-2 and TRBJ1-1; no definite D call. The CDR3 loop spans 14 amino acids. Germline-derived CDR1 and CDR2 are SGHAT and FQNNGV. The V end lost 4 bases, the J end lost 1 base, and 10 bases lay between the germline ends. Written as DNA, the CDR3 is TGTGCCAGCAGCTACACCCCCGGGAACACTGAAGCTTTCTTT. As protein: CASSYTPGNTEAFF.

This clone was found a few times. This chain links TRBV18 with TRBJ2-3; TRBD1 aligns across 9 bases. Germline V lookup: CDR1 KGHSH, CDR2 LQKENI. The V segment lost 3 bases and the J segment 5 bases; nucleotides outside the gene matches: 12. The CDR3 contains 17 residues. The CDR3, as DNA: TGTGCCAGCTCACCTTCTATTTCGACAGGGGGTGAAGATACGCAGTATTTT. Residues: CASSPSISTGGEDTQYF.

The chain has TRBV6-5 and TRBJ2-3, with D unclear. V dropped 7 bases and J dropped 1 base, with 9 bases sitting between them. Germline-derived CDR1 and CDR2 are MNHEY and SVGAGI. The CDR3 has 13 amino acids. In nucleotides, the CDR3 is TGTGCCAGCAAATCGGTGGGCACAGATACGCAGTATTTT. It encodes CASKSVGTDTQYF.

The genes are TRBV28 and TRBJ1-2; the D is unclear. Germline V gene lookup returns CDR1 MDHEN and CDR2 SYDVKM. Trimming removed 1 base at V and 7 bases at J, with 16 bases between. There are 15 residues in the CDR3. CDR3 coding DNA: TGTGCCAGCAGTTTATCAGACACTACCCACGGTGGCTACACCTTC. This translates into CASSLSDTTHGGYTF.

The rearrangement uses TRBV14 and TRBJ2-3, with 14 bases fitting TRBD2. Trimming at V came to 4 bases and at J to 1 base, leaving 4 bases not matched to a gene. Per germline, CDR1 SGHDN and CDR2 FVKESK. The CDR3 consists of 17 residues. CDR3 amino acids: CASSRTGLAGGTDTQYF. DNA for the CDR3: TGTGCCAGCAGCCGGACGGGACTAGCGGGGGGCACAGATACGCAGTATTTT.

V gene TRBV5-4 combines with J gene TRBJ1-2; a weak D match, TRBD1 (6 bases). The V and J ends lost 4 bases and 7 bases respectively, with 23 bases between them. The germline gives CDR1 SGHNT, CDR2 YYREEE (reference sequence). CDR3 size: 16 residues. CDR3 DNA sequence: TGTGCCAGCAGCCTGCCCGCACCCCGGGGGCCGTTTGGCTACACCTTC. This gives the protein CASSLPAPRGPFGYTF.